The 27 T cell receptor beta chains reported below all come from one sample, sequenced in a study of blood T cells in healthy people across ages. Primed by a sample-barcoded 5' primer and a J-beta primer mix, a second PCR proceeded for 7 to 11 cycles. In TCRdb, the 5' RACE reads were re-called with MiXCR into one record per CDR3 protein. The data contain about 780,000 distinct CDR3 sequences, about 42% of them seen just once; the ten biggest clones take up 15% to 20%. What was sequenced was blood. These receptors came from a man aged 80 or over in good health.

The chain recombines TRBV20-1 with TRBJ2-7; a weak D match, TRBD2 (7 bases). Trimming shortened V by 1 base and J by 5 bases, and 15 bases separated the two germline ends. This CDR3 contains 14 residues. Per the germline V gene, CDR1 is DFQATT and CDR2 is SNEGSKA (reference sequence). This CDR3 reads CSARAGRGRNEQYF. The CDR3 region has the DNA TGCAGTGCTAGAGCCGGGCGGGGGCGGAACGAGCAGTACTTC.

In the case of this clonotype: At one end the junction does not follow the germline gene, possibly because of a read error. The rearrangement uses TRBV12-3 or TRBV12-4 and TRBJ2-3, with 9 bases matching TRBD2. This CDR3 region has 16 residues. The DNA for the CDR3 is TGTGCCAGCAGTTTAGCTCCTAGCGGGGCCCCAGATGCGCAGTATTTT. Protein sequence: CASSLAPSGAPDAQYF.

The chain has TRBV5-1 and TRBJ2-4, with TRBD1 identical over 9 bases. The J call could be wrong; TRBJ2-7 is a better fit for the DNA end. The CDR3 is made up of 14 amino acids. Germline CDR1 SGHRS, CDR2 YFSETQ. CDR3 loop: CASRFGTGIYEQYF. For the CDR3, the DNA is TGCGCCAGCAGATTCGGGACAGGGATCTACGAGCAGTACTTC.

The rearrangement links TRBV20-1 to TRBJ2-5; a possible D gene is TRBD2 (5 bases). V lost 1 base, J lost 5 bases, and 11 bases lay in between. The CDR3 totals 13 residues. Germline values: CDR1 DFQATT, CDR2 SNEGSKA (reference sequence). The CDR3 reads CSARGELPETQYF. Written as DNA, the CDR3 is TGCAGTGCTAGAGGGGAGTTACCCGAGACCCAGTACTTC.

The chain recombines TRBV6-7 with TRBJ1-5, with TRBD1 matching over 11 bases. TRBV6-7 is annotated as an ORF whose role is uncertain. CDR3 size: 18 residues. V was pared by 2 bases and J by 4 bases, with 10 bases of the junction left unmatched. CDR3 DNA: TGTGCCAGCAGTTACCCGGGACAGGGGGATCCTTGGAATCAGCCCCAGCATTTT. Residues: CASSYPGQGDPWNQPQHF.

This chain connects TRBV9 to TRBJ2-1, with 10 positions matching TRBD2. The better agreement between TRBJ2-7 and the DNA end casts doubt on the J call. Germline V gene data show CDR1 as SGDLS and CDR2 as YYNGEE. This CDR3 has 19 residues. The CDR3 spells CASSVGARLAGRSYNEQYF. For the CDR3, the DNA is TGTGCCAGCAGCGTAGGGGCGAGACTAGCGGGCCGTTCCTACAATGAGCAGTACTTC.

This clonotype was counted ten times or more. The chain links TRBV20-1 to TRBJ2-3; perhaps D is TRBD1 or TRBD2 (5 bases each). Germline CDR1 is DFQATT and CDR2 is SNEGSKA (reference sequence). This CDR3 is 12 amino acids long. The CDR3 spells CSFPRDADTQYF. As DNA, the CDR3 is TGCAGCTTCCCCAGGGACGCAGATACGCAGTATTTT.

J is TRBJ2-7 and V is TRBV20-1; D is possibly TRBD2 (5 bases). V shed 0 bases and J shed 1 base, with 13 bases lying between them. The CDR3 is 15 amino acids. Germline V lookup: CDR1 DFQATT, CDR2 SNEGSKA (reference sequence). This CDR3 reads CSARDLLAASYEQYF. The DNA for the CDR3 is TGCAGTGCTAGAGATCTCCTAGCCGCATCCTACGAGCAGTACTTC.

Remarks on this clonotype: Compared with germline, one end of the junction differs, possibly owing to a read error. The rearrangement joins TRBV20-1 to TRBJ2-1, with D possibly being TRBD2 (5 bases). The CDR3 covers 16 residues. From germline, CDR1 is DFQATT and CDR2 SNEGSKA (reference sequence). This chain's CDR3 is CSARDAALSSYNERYF. The CDR3 nucleotides read TGCAGTGCTAGAGATGCGGCGCTAAGCTCCTACAATGAGCGGTACTTC.

This clonotype was found a few times. The chain employs TRBV20-1 and TRBJ2-7; 12 positions agree with TRBD2. CDR1 DFQATT and CDR2 SNEGSKA come from the germline V gene (reference sequence). V trimming: 6 bases; J trimming: 5 bases; junction bases outside the gene matches: 11. This CDR3 spans 15 amino acids. The CDR3: CSASGLAGSVHEQYF. The CDR3 nucleotides read TGCAGTGCGAGCGGACTAGCGGGATCTGTCCACGAGCAGTACTTC.

Remarks on this clonotype: Mismatch with germline at one junction end may stem from a read error. J is TRBJ2-4 and V is TRBV7-9; D ambiguous. CDR3 length: 13 residues. Germline V gene sequence: CDR1 SEHNR, CDR2 FQNEAQ (reference sequence). The CDR3 here is CASTGKLPSLWDF. The CDR3 DNA sequence: TGTGCCAGCACAGGAAAACTCCCTTCTCTCTGGGACTTC. The full variable domain, rest sourced from reference TRBV7-9 and TRBJ2-4, is DTGVSQNPRHKITKRGQNVTFRCDPISEHNRLYWYRQTLGQGPEFLTYFQNEAQLEKSRLLSDRFSAERPKGSFSTLEIQRTEQGDSAMYLCASTGKLPSLWDFGAGTRLSVL.

The table lists this clonotype with a few counts. V usage is TRBV29-1 and J usage is TRBJ2-7; a possible D gene is TRBD2 (6 bases). Germline V gene data show CDR1 as SQVTM and CDR2 as ANQGSEA. This CDR3 spans 13 amino acids. The germline V and J ends were trimmed by 4 bases and 3 bases, with 13 bases remaining between them. The CDR3, as DNA: TGCAGCGTTGCAGCGGGCCAGATCTACGAGCAGTACTTC. This sequence encodes CSVAAGQIYEQYF.

This chain connects TRBV27 to TRBJ2-1; 12 nucleotides align to TRBD2. CDR1 is MNHEY and CDR2 is SMNVEV in the germline V gene (reference sequence). The CDR3 totals 15 residues. Trimming took 5 bases from V and 9 from J; bases not matched to a gene: 8. CDR3 residues: CASSLTTSGGREQFF. The CDR3 nucleotides are TGTGCCAGCAGTCTAACGACTAGCGGGGGACGTGAGCAGTTCTTC.

This chain joins TRBV12-1 and TRBJ2-1; TRBD2 is taken as the D call from the table, unchecked against the DNA. TRBV12-1 is annotated as a pseudogene. This CDR3 spans 15 amino acids. CDR3 amino acids: CASSCTPLSYNEQFF. The CDR3 coding sequence is TGTGCCAGCAGCTGCACTCCCCTCTCCTACAATGAGCAGTTCTTC.

This clonotype was observed a few times. The V and J genes are TRBV7-2 and TRBJ2-3; no firm D call. The CDR3 is 17 amino acids. Deletions cut 5 bases from V and 0 bases from J, with 18 bases between. Looked up from germline, CDR1 is SGHTA and CDR2 is FQGNSA. The CDR3 is CASSPGRWAISTDTQYF. The CDR3 DNA is TGTGCCAGCAGCCCCGGCCGCTGGGCCATTAGCACAGATACGCAGTATTTT.

This clonotype was seen at least ten times. V usage is TRBV29-1 and J usage is TRBJ2-2, with 10 bases fitting TRBD1. This CDR3 is built from 14 residues. V lost 7 bases and J lost 6; bases outside the gene matches: 8. Germline CDR1 reads SQVTM; CDR2 reads ANQGSEA. The CDR3 DNA reads TGCAGCGGTTCCGGGACAGGGGATCCCGGGGAGCTGTTTTTT. It translates to CSGSGTGDPGELFF.

The chain recombines TRBV4-2 with TRBJ1-5; 7 bases are shared with TRBD1. Trimming removed 2 bases from V and 5 bases from J; junction bases left unmatched: 3. The CDR3 contains 14 residues. Per the germline V gene, CDR1 is LGHNA and CDR2 is YNFKEQ. DNA for the CDR3: TGTGCCAGCAGCCAAACAGGGGTCGATCAGCCCCAGCATTTT. Encoded protein: CASSQTGVDQPQHF.

V is TRBV7-9 and J is TRBJ1-2; no definite D call. Germline V lookup: CDR1 SEHNR, CDR2 FQNEAQ (reference sequence). V was trimmed by 1 base and J by 6 bases, leaving 6 bases between them. CDR3 length equals 12 residues. The CDR3: CASSLDGNGYTF. For the CDR3, the DNA is TGTGCCAGCAGCTTAGACGGGAATGGCTACACCTTC.

The rearrangement joins TRBV4-2 to TRBJ2-1, with D tentatively TRBD2 (5 bases). Germline V gene sequence: CDR1 LGHNA, CDR2 YNFKEQ. CDR3 length equals 14 residues. Trimming pared 0 bases from V and 4 bases from J, leaving 7 bases between. The CDR3 DNA reads as TGTGCCAGCAGCCAAGAGGGGAGTTACAATGAGCAGTTCTTC. Translated, it gives CASSQEGSYNEQFF.

V is TRBV27 and J is TRBJ2-1; 7 nucleotides agree with TRBD1. The CDR3 has 15 residues. Trimming cost V 5 bases and J 3 bases; bases outside gene matches: 7. Germline CDR1 and CDR2: MNHEY and SMNVEV (reference sequence). The CDR3 region has the DNA TGTGCCAGCAGTCCTCAGGGACAGATCTACAATGAGCAGTTCTTC. Translating it yields CASSPQGQIYNEQFF.

This clonotype was recorded a few times. The CDR3 region is CSAGQGRDQPQHF. CDR3 nucleotide sequence: TGCAGTGCTGGACAGGGCCGAGATCAGCCCCAGCATTTT. The genes are TRBV20-1 and TRBJ1-5; 8 nucleotides align to TRBD1. V shed 5 bases and J 5 bases; nucleotides not matched to a gene: 5. The CDR3 contains 13 residues. Looked up from germline, CDR1 is DFQATT and CDR2 is SNEGSKA (reference sequence).

This clonotype was found once. The chain employs TRBV29-1 and TRBJ2-3, with TRBD2 as a possible D gene (5 bases). V gave up 0 bases and J gave up 6 bases, with 10 bases separating them. There are 13 residues in the CDR3. Germline loops: CDR1 SQVTM, CDR2 ANQGSEA. The CDR3 here is CSVEENRGDTQYF. For the CDR3, the DNA is TGCAGCGTTGAAGAAAATCGCGGGGATACGCAGTATTTT.

The table lists this clonotype with a few counts. The chain uses TRBV20-1 and TRBJ2-3, with 13 bases matching TRBD2. The germline V gene has CDR1 DFQATT and CDR2 SNEGSKA (reference sequence). V trimming: 5 bases; J trimming: 6 bases; junction bases outside the gene matches: 17. This CDR3 contains 18 residues. The CDR3 region has the DNA TGCAGTGCTGGGCTTATACACGGAGGACTAGCGGGAGTGGATACGCAGTATTTT. This sequence encodes CSAGLIHGGLAGVDTQYF.

Points on this clonotype: The junction departs from the called germline gene at one end, perhaps through a read error. The chain joins TRBV30 to TRBJ2-1; tentative D call: TRBD2 (6 bases). The germline V gene has CDR1 GTSNPN and CDR2 SVGIG (reference sequence). The CDR3 has 15 residues. For the CDR3, the DNA is TGTGCCCGGAGTGGTCTTGGGGGGTTGAGTGATGAGCAGTTCTTC. It is translated as CARSGLGGLSDEQFF.

Turning to this clonotype: One end of the junction fails to match germline, which may point to a read error. This sequence joins TRBV6-5 and TRBJ2-7; TRBD2 is a possible D gene (5 bases). Germline V gene lookup returns CDR1 MNHEY and CDR2 SVGAGI. The CDR3 length is 16 residues. CDR3: CASSYSASYGLNEQHF. The CDR3 DNA follows: TGTGCCAGCAGTTACTCGGCTAGCTATGGCCTCAATGAGCAGCACTTC.

The rearrangement joins TRBV2 to TRBJ2-7; D uncertain. The germline V gene encodes CDR1 SNHLY and CDR2 FYNNEI. The CDR3 covers 14 residues. Trimming pared 2 bases from V and 1 base from J, leaving 9 bases between. Written as DNA, the CDR3 is TGTGCCAGCAGTGAAAGGTGGAGTTCCTACGAGCAGTACTTC. The encoded protein is CASSERWSSYEQYF.

Of note for this clonotype: Relative to the germline gene, one junction end is altered; a read error may explain this. The V call is TRBV5-1, the J call TRBJ2-5; TRBD2 might be the D (6 bases). Germline V gene sequence: CDR1 SGHRS, CDR2 YFSETQ. CDR3 length: 16 amino acids. In DNA, the CDR3 is TGCGCCGGCAGCTTCAGTGGGGGACTGGGGAGAGAGACCCAGTACTTC. This sequence encodes CAGSFSGGLGRETQYF.